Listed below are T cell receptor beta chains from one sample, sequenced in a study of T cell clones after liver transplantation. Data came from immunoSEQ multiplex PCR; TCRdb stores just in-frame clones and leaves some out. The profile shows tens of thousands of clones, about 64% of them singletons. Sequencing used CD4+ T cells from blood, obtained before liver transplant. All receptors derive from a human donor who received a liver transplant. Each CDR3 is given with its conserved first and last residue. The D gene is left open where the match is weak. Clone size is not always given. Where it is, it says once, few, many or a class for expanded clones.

CDR3 DNA: TGTGCCAGCAACCGGGACAGTAGCTATTATAGCAATCAGCCCCAGCATTTT; CDR3 protein: CASNRDSSYYSNQPQHF; clone size: -; J gene: TRBJ1-5; V gene: TRBV28; D gene: TRBD1; CDR3 length: 17
CDR3 DNA: TGTGCCAGCAGCTTCGGGACAGGGCTTTACGAGCAGTACTTC; CDR3 protein: CASSFGTGLYEQYF; clone size: many; J gene: TRBJ2-7; V gene: TRBV5-4; D gene: TRBD1; CDR3 length: 14
CDR3 DNA: TGTGCCAGTAGCGGGACAGGTAGCAATCAGCCCCAGCATTTT; CDR3 protein: CASSGTGSNQPQHF; clone size: -; J gene: TRBJ1-5; V gene: TRBV19; D gene: TRBD1; CDR3 length: 14
CDR3 DNA: TGTGCCAGCAGTTACTCGGGGGCGCGCCTCAATGAGCAGTTCTTC; CDR3 protein: CASSYSGARLNEQFF; clone size: few; J gene: TRBJ2-1; V gene: TRBV6-5; D gene: -; CDR3 length: 15
CDR3 DNA: TGTGCCAGCAGTGGGGGACAGGTAACCACAGATACGCAGTATTTT; CDR3 protein: CASSGGQVTTDTQYF; clone size: -; J gene: TRBJ2-3; V gene: TRBV2; D gene: TRBD1; CDR3 length: 15
CDR3 DNA: TGTGCCAGCAGCCCGGGGACAGGGGTGTCCTACGAGCAGTACTTC; CDR3 protein: CASSPGTGVSYEQYF; clone size: -; J gene: TRBJ2-7; V gene: TRBV5-6; D gene: TRBD1; CDR3 length: 15
CDR3 DNA: TGCGCCAGCAGCGCCGGGACTAGCGGGGGGTTGGCAGATACGCAGTATTTT; CDR3 protein: CASSAGTSGGLADTQYF; clone size: -; J gene: TRBJ2-3; V gene: TRBV5-1; D gene: TRBD2; CDR3 length: 17
CDR3 DNA: TGTGCCAGCACTCCGGGCCGGGGGAGACACACTGAAGCTTTCTTT; CDR3 protein: CASTPGRGRHTEAFF; clone size: -; J gene: TRBJ1-1; V gene: TRBV6-1; D gene: -; CDR3 length: 15
CDR3 DNA: TGTGCCAGCAGCGTAGAGGCTAGCGGGATTGTAGATACGCAGTATTTT; CDR3 protein: CASSVEASGIVDTQYF; clone size: -; J gene: TRBJ2-3; V gene: TRBV9; D gene: TRBD2; CDR3 length: 16
CDR3 DNA: TGCACCAGCATGTCTTTAACGGGGGACAATGAGCAGTTCTTC; CDR3 protein: CTSMSLTGDNEQFF; clone size: -; J gene: TRBJ2-1; V gene: TRBV1; D gene: -; CDR3 length: 14
CDR3 DNA: TGTGCCAACACGACCAGGGGGAATCAGCCCCAGCATTTT; CDR3 protein: CANTTRGNQPQHF; clone size: few; J gene: TRBJ1-5; V gene: TRBV7-9; D gene: TRBD1; CDR3 length: 13
CDR3 DNA: TGCGCCAGCACCTGGGAGGCCGGGAAAGTGGGCCAGCTGTTTTTT; CDR3 protein: CASTWEAGKVGQLFF; clone size: once; J gene: TRBJ2-2; V gene: TRBV5-1; D gene: -; CDR3 length: 15
CDR3 DNA: TGTGCCAGCAGCCAAGCTTTGGGGGGAAGCACAGATACGCAGTATTTT; CDR3 protein: CASSQALGGSTDTQYF; clone size: once; J gene: TRBJ2-3; V gene: TRBV4-2; D gene: -; CDR3 length: 16
CDR3 DNA: TGTGCCAGTAGTATTGGGGCGGCCTCGGGTGGCTACACCTTC; CDR3 protein: CASSIGAASGGYTF; clone size: -; J gene: TRBJ1-2; V gene: TRBV19; D gene: -; CDR3 length: 14
CDR3 DNA: TGTGCCAGCAGCTCCCAGTATAGGGAGCCCCATGGCTACACCTTC; CDR3 protein: CASSSQYREPHGYTF; clone size: -; J gene: TRBJ1-2; V gene: TRBV4-2; D gene: -; CDR3 length: 15
CDR3 DNA: TGTGCCAGCAGTTACGGCAGGAGGAGCGCTGAAAAACTGTTTTTT; CDR3 protein: CASSYGRRSAEKLFF; clone size: -; J gene: TRBJ1-4; V gene: TRBV6-5; D gene: -; CDR3 length: 15
CDR3 DNA: TGCGCCAGCAGCTCGACAGTCGCGAACACCGGGGAGCTGTTTTTT; CDR3 protein: CASSSTVANTGELFF; clone size: -; J gene: TRBJ2-2; V gene: TRBV4-1; D gene: -; CDR3 length: 15
CDR3 DNA: TGTGCCAGCAAGGACAGGGTGAACTCACCCCTCCACTTT; CDR3 protein: CASKDRVNSPLHF; clone size: -; J gene: TRBJ1-6; V gene: TRBV2; D gene: TRBD1; CDR3 length: 13
CDR3 DNA: TGTGCCAGCAGTGAAGGGGTGGGAGTCTACGAGCAGTACTTC; CDR3 protein: CASSEGVGVYEQYF; clone size: -; J gene: TRBJ2-7; V gene: TRBV6-1; D gene: -; CDR3 length: 14
CDR3 DNA: TGTGCCAGCAGCGTACTCTTCAACACTGAAGCTTTCTTT; CDR3 protein: CASSVLFNTEAFF; clone size: -; J gene: TRBJ1-1; V gene: TRBV9; D gene: -; CDR3 length: 13
CDR3 DNA: TGTGCCAGCAGCGTAGTGCCGGGTGTGAACACTGAAGCTTTCTTT; CDR3 protein: CASSVVPGVNTEAFF; clone size: -; J gene: TRBJ1-1; V gene: TRBV9; D gene: -; CDR3 length: 15
CDR3 DNA: TGTGCCAGCAGTCCCGACAGGGTAGAAGAAAAACTGTTTTTT; CDR3 protein: CASSPDRVEEKLFF; clone size: -; J gene: TRBJ1-4; V gene: TRBV28; D gene: TRBD1; CDR3 length: 14
CDR3 DNA: TGTGCCAGCTCACCCGTGGCAGGGAAGGTGAACACTGAAGCTTTCTTT; CDR3 protein: CASSPVAGKVNTEAFF; clone size: -; J gene: TRBJ1-1; V gene: TRBV18; D gene: -; CDR3 length: 16
CDR3 DNA: TGTGCCAGCAGCCCTGTACTAGCGGGCTCCTACGAGCAGTACTTC; CDR3 protein: CASSPVLAGSYEQYF; clone size: -; J gene: TRBJ2-7; V gene: TRBV9; D gene: TRBD2; CDR3 length: 15
CDR3 DNA: TGTGCCAGCTCACCTCAAGGGGTGAATTCACCCCTCCACTTT; CDR3 protein: CASSPQGVNSPLHF; clone size: -; J gene: TRBJ1-6; V gene: TRBV18; D gene: -; CDR3 length: 14
CDR3 DNA: TGTGCCAGCAGCTTACCGACTAGCGGCAATGAGCAGTTCTTC; CDR3 protein: CASSLPTSGNEQFF; clone size: -; J gene: TRBJ2-1; V gene: TRBV5-6; D gene: TRBD2; CDR3 length: 14
CDR3 DNA: TGTGCCAGCAGCTTGGGTAGCGGGGGGCCCTCCTACGAGCAGTACTTC; CDR3 protein: CASSLGSGGPSYEQYF; clone size: -; J gene: TRBJ2-7; V gene: TRBV7-2; D gene: TRBD2; CDR3 length: 16
CDR3 DNA: TGTGCCAGCAGTTTCCTTGGGACAGGCAAGCCACCTGGGGGCTACACCTTC; CDR3 protein: CASSFLGTGKPPGGYTF; clone size: -; J gene: TRBJ1-2; V gene: TRBV27; D gene: TRBD1; CDR3 length: 17
CDR3 DNA: TGTGCCAGCAGCAACCCCCGGGACAGGGGTTACGAGCAGTACTTC; CDR3 protein: CASSNPRDRGYEQYF; clone size: -; J gene: TRBJ2-7; V gene: TRBV13; D gene: TRBD1; CDR3 length: 15
CDR3 DNA: TGTGCCAGTTCCCAGGGTTACAATCAGCCCCAGCATTTT; CDR3 protein: CASSQGYNQPQHF; clone size: -; J gene: TRBJ1-5; V gene: TRBV19; D gene: -; CDR3 length: 13
CDR3 DNA: TGTGCCAGCAGTGTCAGGGGGCGTGATGAGCAGTTCTTC; CDR3 protein: CASSVRGRDEQFF; clone size: -; J gene: TRBJ2-1; V gene: TRBV28; D gene: TRBD1; CDR3 length: 13
CDR3 DNA: TGTGCCAGCAGGGCAAGGGGTGTGAACACTGAAGCTTTCTTT; CDR3 protein: CASRARGVNTEAFF; clone size: -; J gene: TRBJ1-1; V gene: TRBV6-1; D gene: -; CDR3 length: 14
CDR3 DNA: TGCGCCAGCAGTCAAAGACCTCCGGGACTAGCGGAAGAGACCCAGTACTTC; CDR3 protein: CASSQRPPGLAEETQYF; clone size: -; J gene: TRBJ2-5; V gene: TRBV4-1; D gene: TRBD2; CDR3 length: 17
CDR3 DNA: TGTGCCAGCAGCGCGGGTGAGTGGGCAGATACGCAGTATTTT; CDR3 protein: CASSAGEWADTQYF; clone size: -; J gene: TRBJ2-3; V gene: TRBV9; D gene: -; CDR3 length: 14
CDR3 DNA: TGTGCCAGCTCACCCGAGGGCGGAGGCCGTTCACCCCTCCACTTT; CDR3 protein: CASSPEGGGRSPLHF; clone size: -; J gene: TRBJ1-6; V gene: TRBV18; D gene: -; CDR3 length: 15
CDR3 DNA: TGTGCCAGCAGCTTCGACAGGGGGCGGTACTACGAGCAGTACTTC; CDR3 protein: CASSFDRGRYYEQYF; clone size: -; J gene: TRBJ2-7; V gene: TRBV11-2; D gene: TRBD1; CDR3 length: 15
CDR3 DNA: TGTGCCAGCAGTTTACGGACCAGGCGTGCGGGTAATGAAAAACTGTTTTTT; CDR3 protein: CASSLRTRRAGNEKLFF; clone size: few; J gene: TRBJ1-4; V gene: TRBV28; D gene: -; CDR3 length: 17
CDR3 DNA: TGTGCCAGCAGCCGAGTGGCAACTAGCGTTTCCTACGAGCAGTACTTC; CDR3 protein: CASSRVATSVSYEQYF; clone size: -; J gene: TRBJ2-7; V gene: TRBV28; D gene: TRBD2; CDR3 length: 16
CDR3 DNA: TGTGCCAGCAGCCGGCTGGCGGGGGGGCTCGAGCAGTACTTC; CDR3 protein: CASSRLAGGLEQYF; clone size: -; J gene: TRBJ2-7; V gene: TRBV7-2; D gene: TRBD2; CDR3 length: 14
CDR3 DNA: TGTGCCAGCAGTTACATTGGGCTAGCGGGGGGGCAGGAGCAGTTCTTC; CDR3 protein: CASSYIGLAGGQEQFF; clone size: -; J gene: TRBJ2-1; V gene: TRBV6-5; D gene: TRBD2; CDR3 length: 16
CDR3 DNA: TGTGCCAGCAGCGCGACAGGTAGGGGCGAGCAGTACTTC; CDR3 protein: CASSATGRGEQYF; clone size: -; J gene: TRBJ2-7; V gene: TRBV9; D gene: -; CDR3 length: 13
CDR3 DNA: TGTGCCACCGAGGTAGCGGGGGAAGAGACCCAGTACTTC; CDR3 protein: CATEVAGEETQYF; clone size: -; J gene: TRBJ2-5; V gene: TRBV11-3; D gene: TRBD2; CDR3 length: 13
CDR3 DNA: TGTGCCAGCAGGACCCGGGACAGGGGGCTCGCTGAAGCTTTCTTT; CDR3 protein: CASRTRDRGLAEAFF; clone size: -; J gene: TRBJ1-1; V gene: TRBV2; D gene: TRBD1; CDR3 length: 15
CDR3 DNA: TGTGCCAGCGGCACAGGGGGCAAGGATGAAAAACTGTTTTTT; CDR3 protein: CASGTGGKDEKLFF; clone size: -; J gene: TRBJ1-4; V gene: TRBV6-5; D gene: TRBD1; CDR3 length: 14
CDR3 DNA: TGTGCCAGCAGATGGACCGGGACAGGGGTATCCTACGAGCAGTACTTC; CDR3 protein: CASRWTGTGVSYEQYF; clone size: many; J gene: TRBJ2-7; V gene: TRBV27; D gene: TRBD1; CDR3 length: 16
CDR3 DNA: TGTGCCAGCAGCGGAGGAGTGGGAAACGAGCAGTACTTC; CDR3 protein: CASSGGVGNEQYF; clone size: -; J gene: TRBJ2-7; V gene: TRBV11-2; D gene: -; CDR3 length: 13
CDR3 DNA: TGTGCCACCAGCAGAGATGTCCAGGGTCAGAAACTGTTTTTT; CDR3 protein: CATSRDVQGQKLFF; clone size: once; J gene: TRBJ1-4; V gene: TRBV15; D gene: -; CDR3 length: 14
CDR3 DNA: TGTGCCAGCAGTTTGAGACACTCCAAACTGTTTTTT; CDR3 protein: CASSLRHSKLFF; clone size: -; J gene: TRBJ1-4; V gene: TRBV28; D gene: -; CDR3 length: 12
CDR3 DNA: TGCGCCAGCACAGACAGGGTCAGGTACGAGCAGTACTTC; CDR3 protein: CASTDRVRYEQYF; clone size: -; J gene: TRBJ2-7; V gene: TRBV10-2; D gene: TRBD1; CDR3 length: 13
CDR3 DNA: TGTGCCAGCAGTTTCAACCGGGACAGGGGTGATAATGGCTACACCTTC; CDR3 protein: CASSFNRDRGDNGYTF; clone size: -; J gene: TRBJ1-2; V gene: TRBV27; D gene: TRBD1; CDR3 length: 16
CDR3 DNA: TGTGCCAGCAGTGACGGGCCCCTGGAGCAGTACTTC; CDR3 protein: CASSDGPLEQYF; clone size: few; J gene: TRBJ2-7; V gene: TRBV6-4; D gene: -; CDR3 length: 12